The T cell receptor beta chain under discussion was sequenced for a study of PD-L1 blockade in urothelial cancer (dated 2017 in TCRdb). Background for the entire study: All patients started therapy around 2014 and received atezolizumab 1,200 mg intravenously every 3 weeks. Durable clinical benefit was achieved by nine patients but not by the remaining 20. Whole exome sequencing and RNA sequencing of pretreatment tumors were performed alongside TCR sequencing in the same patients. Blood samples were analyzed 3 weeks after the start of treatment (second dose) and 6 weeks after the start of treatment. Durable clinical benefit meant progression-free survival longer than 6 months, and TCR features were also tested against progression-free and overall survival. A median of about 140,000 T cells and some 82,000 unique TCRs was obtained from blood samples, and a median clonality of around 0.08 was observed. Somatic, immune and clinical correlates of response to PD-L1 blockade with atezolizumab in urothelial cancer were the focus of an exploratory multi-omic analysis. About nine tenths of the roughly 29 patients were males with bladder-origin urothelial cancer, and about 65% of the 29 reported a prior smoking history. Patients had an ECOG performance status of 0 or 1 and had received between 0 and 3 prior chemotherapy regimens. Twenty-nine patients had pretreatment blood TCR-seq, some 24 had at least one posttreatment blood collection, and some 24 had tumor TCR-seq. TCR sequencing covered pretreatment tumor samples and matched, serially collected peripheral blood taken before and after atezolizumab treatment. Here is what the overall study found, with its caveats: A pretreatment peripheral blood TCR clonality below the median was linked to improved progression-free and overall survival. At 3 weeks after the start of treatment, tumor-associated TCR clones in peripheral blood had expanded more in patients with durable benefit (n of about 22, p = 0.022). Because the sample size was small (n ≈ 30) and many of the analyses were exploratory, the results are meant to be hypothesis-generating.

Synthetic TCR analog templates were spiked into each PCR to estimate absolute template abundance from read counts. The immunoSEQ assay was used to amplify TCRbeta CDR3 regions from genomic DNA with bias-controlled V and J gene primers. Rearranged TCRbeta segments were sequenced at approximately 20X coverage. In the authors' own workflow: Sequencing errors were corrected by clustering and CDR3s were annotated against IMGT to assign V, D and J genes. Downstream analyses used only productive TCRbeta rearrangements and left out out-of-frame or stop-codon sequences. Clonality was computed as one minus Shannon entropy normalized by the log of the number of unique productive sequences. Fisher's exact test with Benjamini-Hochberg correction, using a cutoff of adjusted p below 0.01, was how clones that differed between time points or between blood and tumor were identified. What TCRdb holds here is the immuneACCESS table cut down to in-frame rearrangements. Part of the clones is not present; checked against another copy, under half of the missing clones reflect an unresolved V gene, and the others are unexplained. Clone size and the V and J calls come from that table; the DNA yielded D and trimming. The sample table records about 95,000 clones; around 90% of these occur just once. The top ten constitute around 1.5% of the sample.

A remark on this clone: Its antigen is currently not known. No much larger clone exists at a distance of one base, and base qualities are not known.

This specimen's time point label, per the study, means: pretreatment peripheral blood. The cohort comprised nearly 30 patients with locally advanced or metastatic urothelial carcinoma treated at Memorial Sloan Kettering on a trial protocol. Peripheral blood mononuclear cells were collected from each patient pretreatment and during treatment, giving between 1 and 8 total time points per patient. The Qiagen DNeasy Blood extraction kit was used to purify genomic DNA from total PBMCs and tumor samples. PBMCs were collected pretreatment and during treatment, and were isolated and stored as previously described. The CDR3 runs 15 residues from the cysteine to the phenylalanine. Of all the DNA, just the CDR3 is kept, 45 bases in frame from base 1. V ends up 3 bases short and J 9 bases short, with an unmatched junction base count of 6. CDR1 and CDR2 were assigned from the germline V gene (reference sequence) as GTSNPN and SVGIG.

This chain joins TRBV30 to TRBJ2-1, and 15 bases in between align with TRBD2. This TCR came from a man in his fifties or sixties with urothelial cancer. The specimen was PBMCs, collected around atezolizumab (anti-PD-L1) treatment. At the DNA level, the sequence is TGTGCCTGGAGGCCCGGGACTAGCGGGAGGCTTGAGCAGTTCTTC. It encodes CAWRPGTSGRLEQFF.